These 12 T cell receptor beta chains originate from one sample sequenced in a study of cytomegalovirus exposure and HLA in healthy donors. PCR employed 60 Vbeta and 13 Jbeta primers. The repertoire was sequenced with immunoSEQ multiplex PCR; TCRdb's copy has only in-frame clones and lacks some. The data hold some 100,000 clones, with around 81% observed a single time. The sample comprised PBMCs. These receptors originate from a woman younger than 45 in good health and CMV-seronegative.

The chain links TRBV19 to TRBJ1-5; 10 bases fit TRBD1. The germline V gene has CDR1 LNHDA and CDR2 SQIVND (reference sequence). This CDR3 is built from 14 residues. Trimming removed 6 bases from V and 5 bases from J; junction bases left unmatched: 4. In DNA, the CDR3 is TGTGCCAGTAGCTTCGGGACAGGGGATCAGCCCCAGCATTTT. It translates to CASSFGTGDQPQHF. Combining the CDR3 with reference TRBV19 and TRBJ1-5 gives the whole variable domain DGGITQSPKYLFRKEGQNVTLSCEQNLNHDAMYWYRQDPGQGLRLIYYSQIVNDFQKGDIAEGYSVSREKKESFPLTVTSAQKNPTAFYLCASSFGTGDQPQHFGDGTRLSIL.

In its sample, this clone was seen a few times. The chain recombines TRBV5-4 with TRBJ2-1; TRBD2 matches at 10 bases. This CDR3 comprises 15 residues. CDR1 and CDR2 from the germline V gene are SGHNT and YYREEE (reference sequence). Trimming took 0 bases from V and 10 from J; bases not matched to a gene: 7. The CDR3 loop reads CASSLDPAGGVEQFF. The CDR3 DNA is TGTGCCAGCAGCTTGGATCCAGCGGGAGGGGTCGAGCAGTTCTTC.

V and J are TRBV30 and TRBJ1-1; TRBD1 is a possible D gene (5 bases). Looked up from germline, CDR1 is GTSNPN and CDR2 is SVGIG (reference sequence). Deletions cut 2 bases from V and 1 base from J, with 5 bases between. This CDR3 region has 12 residues. CDR3 in amino acids: CAWSQGNTEAFF. CDR3 sequence (DNA): TGTGCCTGGAGTCAGGGGAACACTGAAGCTTTCTTT.

This chain's CDR3 is CASSSYSGQPQHF. In nucleotides, the CDR3 is TGTGCCAGCAGTTCTTACAGCGGTCAGCCCCAGCATTTT. The chain uses TRBV27 and TRBJ1-5, with D hard to call. The ends were cut back, 4 bases at V and 6 bases at J, with 10 bases in the middle. The germline V gene encodes CDR1 MNHEY and CDR2 SMNVEV (reference sequence). This CDR3 spans 13 amino acids.

This clone was seen a few times. The chain has TRBV27 and TRBJ1-1; tentatively, D is TRBD1 (6 bases). This CDR3 is 15 amino acids long. V lost 9 bases and J lost 4, with 21 bases in between. Germline values: CDR1 MNHEY, CDR2 SMNVEV (reference sequence). Here the CDR3 reads CASNNPRRGSTEAFF. CDR3 nucleotides: TGTGCCAGTAATAATCCCAGAAGGGGGTCCACTGAAGCTTTCTTT.

V and J are TRBV5-4 and TRBJ2-5; tentative D call: TRBD1 (5 bases). The CDR3 runs 16 residues. CDR1 is SGHNT, CDR2 YYREEE, per germline (reference sequence). V was pared by 5 bases and J by 2 bases, with 19 bases between. This CDR3 reads CASRSGLQQGQETQYF. The CDR3 DNA reads as TGTGCCAGCAGGTCAGGGCTTCAGCAGGGTCAAGAGACCCAGTACTTC. The variable domain in full, completed from reference TRBV5-4 and TRBJ2-5, reads ETGVTQSPTHLIKTRGQQVTLRCSSQSGHNTVSWYQQALGQGPQFIFQYYREEENGRGNFPPRFSGLQFPNYSSELNVNALELDDSALYLCASRSGLQQGQETQYFGPGTRLLVL.

The chain joins TRBV15 to TRBJ2-1; D might be TRBD1 (5 bases). Germline CDR1 LNHNV, CDR2 YYDKDF (reference sequence). The CDR3 has 14 amino acids. Deletions cut 1 base from V and 10 bases from J, with 14 bases between. DNA of the CDR3: TGTGCCACCAGCAGAGGGGTCAGGGATGGAGAGCAGTTCTTC. Translation gives CATSRGVRDGEQFF. The whole variable domain, remainder taken from reference TRBV15 and TRBJ2-1, is DAMVIQNPRYQVTQFGKPVTLSCSQTLNHNVMYWYQQKSSQAPKLLFHYYDKDFNNEADTPDNFQSRRPNTSFCFLDIRSPGLGDTAMYLCATSRGVRDGEQFFGPGTRLTVL.

The chain joins TRBV5-1 to TRBJ2-3; 13 nucleotides agree with TRBD2. There are 15 residues in the CDR3. V shed 6 bases and J 7 bases; nucleotides not matched to a gene: 8. Germline-derived CDR1 and CDR2 are SGHRS and YFSETQ. The CDR3 reads CASTAGLAGFNTQYF. DNA of the CDR3: TGCGCCAGCACCGCGGGACTAGCGGGATTCAATACGCAGTATTTT.

This sequence joins TRBV11-3 and TRBJ2-1, with 12 bases identical to TRBD2. J lost 10 bases, V lost 0 bases, and 10 bases had no gene match. This CDR3 has 17 amino acids. The germline gives CDR1 SGHNT, CDR2 YENEEA. CDR3 in DNA: TGTGCCAGCAGCTTAGATAAACTAGCGGGGGGTCCTCGCGAGCAGTTCTTC. It translates to CASSLDKLAGGPREQFF.

The rearrangement links TRBV27 to TRBJ2-3; 12 bases are shared with TRBD2. This CDR3 is 16 amino acids long. Germline-derived CDR1 and CDR2 are MNHEY and SMNVEV (reference sequence). The J segment lost 3 bases and the V segment lost 4 bases, leaving 5 bases of the junction unmatched. CDR3 residues: CASSSGTSGYTDTQYF. The CDR3, as DNA: TGTGCCAGCAGTTCCGGGACTAGCGGGTATACAGATACGCAGTATTTT.

V gene TRBV28 combines with J gene TRBJ2-7; a weak D match, TRBD2 (6 bases). CDR1 is MDHEN and CDR2 is SYDVKM in the germline V gene. V was clipped by 5 bases and J by 2 bases, with 19 bases between them. The length of the CDR3 is 16 residues. CDR3 nucleotides: TGTGCCAGCAGTCAGATGTTAGGAGGGGTCCCCTACGAGCAGTACTTC. Its translation is CASSQMLGGVPYEQYF.

This chain joins TRBV6-5 and TRBJ2-1; 7 bases are a match to TRBD2. Germline trimming cut 8 bases from V and 8 bases from J; bases unmatched to any gene: 9. The CDR3 extends over 13 amino acids. Looked up from germline, CDR1 is MNHEY and CDR2 is SVGAGI. CDR3 in amino acids: CASGGRTNHEQFF. The CDR3 nucleotides are TGTGCCAGCGGCGGGAGAACGAACCATGAGCAGTTCTTC.